This passage covers 15 T cell receptor beta chains from one sample sequenced in a study of blood T cells in healthy people across ages. The authors ran a second PCR of 7 to 11 cycles using a sample-barcoded 5' primer and a J-beta primer mix. TCRdb re-called the 5' RACE reads through MiXCR, storing one row per CDR3 protein. Among 700,000 to 950,000 distinct CDR3 sequences listed, roughly 60% were seen once. Input material: blood. Receptor source: a man aged 30 to 45 in good health.

This clonotype has more than one count but fewer than ten. The chain has TRBV20-1 and TRBJ2-5; TRBD1 matches 9 bases. The last part of the DNA fits TRBJ2-7 better; the J call may be wrong. In germline, CDR1 is DFQATT, CDR2 SNEGSKA (reference sequence). The CDR3 length is 12 residues. The CDR3: CSAPGQGREQYF. In nucleotides, the CDR3 is TGCAGTGCTCCAGGACAGGGGCGCGAGCAGTACTTC.

This chain connects TRBV20-1 to TRBJ2-7, with 13 bases fitting TRBD2. Per germline, CDR1 DFQATT and CDR2 SNEGSKA (reference sequence). CDR3 length: 14 residues. Unmatched junction bases numbered 4, after V lost 3 bases and J lost 5 bases. The CDR3, as DNA: TGCAGTGCTAGGGGACTAGCGGGGACGGACGAGCAGTACTTC. This sequence encodes CSARGLAGTDEQYF.

This clonotype turned up a few times. The chain couples TRBV7-6 to TRBJ2-7, with D possibly TRBD1 on 6 matching bases. V was trimmed by 0 bases and J by 3 bases, leaving 12 bases between them. The CDR3 is 15 amino acids. Germline values: CDR1 SGHVS, CDR2 FNYEAQ. DNA of the CDR3: TGTGCCAGCAGCTTAGCCCCGGGACAACTCTACGAGCAGTACTTC. It encodes CASSLAPGQLYEQYF.

This clonotype has just a few counts. V usage is TRBV20-1 and J usage is TRBJ2-3; D is unclear. This CDR3 region has 12 residues. CDR1 is DFQATT, CDR2 SNEGSKA, per germline (reference sequence). V lost 6 bases, J lost 0 bases, and 7 bases lay in between. CDR3 sequence (DNA): TGCAGTGCGGACCCTAGCACAGATACGCAGTATTTT. Its translation is CSADPSTDTQYF.

V gene TRBV3-1 combines with J gene TRBJ1-1; no definite D call. Germline-derived CDR1 and CDR2 are LGHDT and YNNKEL (reference sequence). CDR3 length: 14 residues. Trimming took 0 bases from V and 4 from J, leaving 9 bases between them. The CDR3 reads CASSQESELTEAFF. The CDR3 coding sequence is TGTGCCAGCAGCCAAGAGAGTGAGCTCACTGAAGCTTTCTTT.

V is TRBV12-3 or TRBV12-4 and J is TRBJ2-3; D perhaps matches TRBD2 (5 bases). The CDR3 has 14 amino acids. Trimming pared 5 bases from V and 9 bases from J, leaving 18 bases between. This CDR3 reads CASSNRERSGTQYF. In DNA form, the CDR3 reads TGTGCCAGCAGTAATAGGGAGCGGTCAGGCACGCAGTATTTT.

The V and J genes are TRBV14 and TRBJ2-5; D is unresolved. Looked up from germline, CDR1 is SGHDN and CDR2 is FVKESK. The V gene lost 2 bases and the J gene lost 0 bases, with 7 bases spanning the gap. This CDR3 has 14 amino acids. CDR3 sequence reads: CASSQSGNQETQYF. The CDR3, as DNA: TGTGCCAGCAGCCAATCAGGAAACCAAGAGACCCAGTACTTC.

The rearrangement links TRBV2 to TRBJ2-7, with D perhaps TRBD2 (6 bases). The germline V gene encodes CDR1 SNHLY and CDR2 FYNNEI. The CDR3 extends over 20 amino acids. Trimming took off 9 bases at V and 2 bases at J, with 35 bases between the two ends. CDR3 sequence reads: CARPGPSAGTRYPIPYEQYF. The CDR3 DNA is TGTGCCAGACCGGGACCGAGCGCCGGGACTCGATACCCCATACCCTACGAGCAGTACTTC.

This chain joins TRBV5-1 and TRBJ2-4; 12 positions match TRBD2. Germline lookup yields CDR1 SGHRS and CDR2 YFSETQ. V shed 3 bases, J shed 5 bases, and the junction held 3 bases outside the gene matches. The CDR3 extends over 15 amino acids. The CDR3 region has the DNA TGCGCCAGCAGCTATCGGACTAGCGGGGAAAACATTCAGTACTTC. Its protein product is CASSYRTSGENIQYF.

This clonotype has a handful of counts. The V and J genes are TRBV27 and TRBJ2-1, with TRBD1 matching over 10 bases. Germline values: CDR1 MNHEY, CDR2 SMNVEV (reference sequence). Trimming took 8 bases from V and 8 from J; bases not matched to a gene: 15. This CDR3 region has 16 residues. The CDR3 nucleotides read TGTGCCAGCGAAGCAACGGGGACAGGGGCCCTCGATGAGCAGTTCTTC. Its protein product is CASEATGTGALDEQFF.

In regard to this clonotype: An end of the junction differs from the germline gene, which may be a read error. The chain links TRBV24-1 to TRBJ1-2; D not resolved. Germline CDR1 reads KGHDR; CDR2 reads SFDVKD. The CDR3 runs to 13 residues. The CDR3 sequence is CATSEGQNYGYTF. The CDR3 nucleotides read TGTGCTACCAGTGAAGGCCAGAACTATGGCTACACCTTC.

This rearrangement joins TRBV29-1 to TRBJ2-7; tentatively, D is TRBD1 (6 bases). The germline gives CDR1 SQVTM, CDR2 ANQGSEA. The CDR3 loop spans 13 amino acids. V dropped 2 bases and J dropped 0 bases, with 8 bases sitting between them. CDR3 sequence (DNA): TGCAGCGTTGAAACAGGGCCCTCCTACGAGCAGTACTTC. This translates into CSVETGPSYEQYF.

This clonotype was detected a few times. The rearrangement links TRBV30 to TRBJ1-2, with no clear D. This CDR3 comprises 12 residues. V was cut by 3 bases and J by 6 bases, with 11 bases left in between. Per the germline V gene, CDR1 is GTSNPN and CDR2 is SVGIG (reference sequence). This CDR3 reads CAWSPGGHGYTF. Written as DNA, the CDR3 is TGTGCCTGGAGCCCAGGCGGCCATGGCTACACCTTC.

The J gene is TRBJ2-1, the V gene TRBV10-3, with D uncertain. Between the trimmed V and J ends, which lost 4 bases and 6 bases, there was a span of 13 bases. Germline V gene sequence: CDR1 ENHRY, CDR2 SYGVKD. The CDR3 is 14 residues long. The CDR3 here is CAISAVPNRNEQFF. The DNA of the CDR3 is TGTGCCATCAGTGCGGTCCCCAATCGCAATGAGCAGTTCTTC.

The V and J genes are TRBV27 and TRBJ2-3; D not resolved. This CDR3 is built from 16 residues. The V end was cut by 8 bases, the J end by 4 bases, with 22 bases between. Looked up from germline, CDR1 is MNHEY and CDR2 is SMNVEV (reference sequence). The CDR3 nucleotides are TGTGCCAGCCAACCAAACCCGGGCCCCAAACCAGATACGCAGTATTTT. This codes for CASQPNPGPKPDTQYF.